The 11 T cell receptor beta chains given below trace back to one sample, sequenced in a study of blood T cell repertoires in COVID-19. Clones were sequenced by immunoSEQ multiplex PCR, and TCRdb holds only the in-frame ones, with some missing. The sample consists of about 250,000 clones, about nine tenths of them appearing once. Specimen: peripheral blood. These receptors came from a woman in her fifties or sixties who had recovered from COVID-19.

As DNA, the CDR3 is TGTGCCAGCAGCGTACAGGTGAACACTGAAGCTTTCTTT. Protein product: CASSVQVNTEAFF. The J gene is TRBJ1-1, the V gene TRBV2; tentatively, D is TRBD1 (5 bases). V shed 6 bases and J shed 0 bases, with 8 bases lying between them. The CDR3 sequence is 13 residues long. CDR1 and CDR2 from the germline V gene are SNHLY and FYNNEI.

V and J are TRBV28 and TRBJ1-5; 10 bases map to TRBD1. The CDR3 is made up of 15 amino acids. CDR1 and CDR2 from the germline V gene are MDHEN and SYDVKM. Trimming at V came to 3 bases and at J to 6 bases, leaving 5 bases not matched to a gene. The CDR3 spells CASSFGTGESQPQHF. In DNA form, the CDR3 reads TGTGCCAGCAGTTTTGGGACAGGGGAAAGTCAGCCCCAGCATTTT.

The chain recombines TRBV27 with TRBJ2-7, with TRBD1 matching 7 bases. The ends lost 6 bases at V and 5 bases at J; junction bases unmatched: 4. The CDR3 totals 12 residues. Germline V gene lookup returns CDR1 MNHEY and CDR2 SMNVEV (reference sequence). The DNA of the CDR3 is TGTGCCAGCAGGACAGGGTTTGACGAGCAGTACTTC. It encodes CASRTGFDEQYF.

The V call is TRBV28, the J call TRBJ2-7; 7 positions match TRBD1. This CDR3 spans 14 amino acids. The germline V gene encodes CDR1 MDHEN and CDR2 SYDVKM. Trimming at V came to 3 bases and at J to 1 base, leaving 3 bases not matched to a gene. CDR3: CASSFSGGSYEQYF. CDR3 coding DNA: TGTGCCAGCAGTTTCTCAGGGGGATCCTACGAGCAGTACTTC.

This chain joins TRBV6-5 and TRBJ1-6, with D unclear. The V gene lost 6 bases and the J gene lost 0 bases, with 3 bases spanning the gap. CDR3 size: 13 residues. Germline CDR1 is MNHEY and CDR2 is SVGAGI. The CDR3 DNA is TGTGCCAGCAGGAGCTCCTATAATTCACCCCTCCACTTT. Amino acids: CASRSSYNSPLHF.

The chain combines TRBV18 with TRBJ2-6; 8 bases map to TRBD1. The V segment lost 3 bases and the J segment 2 bases; nucleotides outside the gene matches: 12. The CDR3 is 19 amino acids. Germline V gives CDR1 KGHSH, CDR2 LQKENI. The CDR3 loop is CASSPYNNDRGTGANVLTF. The CDR3, as DNA: TGTGCCAGCTCACCGTATAATAACGACAGGGGCACTGGGGCCAACGTCCTGACTTTC.

The chain employs TRBV7-2 and TRBJ2-1, with TRBD2 identical over 7 bases. V shed 3 bases, J shed 5 bases, and the junction held 4 bases outside the gene matches. Germline CDR1 reads SGHTA; CDR2 reads FQGNSA. The CDR3 loop spans 14 amino acids. The CDR3, as DNA: TGTGCCAGCAGCTTTAAAAGCGGGGACAATGAGCAGTTCTTC. This sequence encodes CASSFKSGDNEQFF.

CDR3 sequence: CASSYWGGTEAFF. CDR3 DNA: TGTGCCAGCAGTTACTGGGGAGGCACTGAAGCTTTCTTT. The rearrangement uses TRBV6-2 or TRBV6-3 and TRBJ1-1; D unclear. The germline gives CDR1 MNHEY, CDR2 SVGEGT. Trimming took off 1 base at V and 4 bases at J, with 7 bases between the two ends. This CDR3 is 13 amino acids long.

This clone occurred once. The V gene is TRBV6-6, the J gene TRBJ1-4; 12 nucleotides line up with TRBD1. V shed 0 bases, J shed 8 bases, and the junction held 4 bases outside the gene matches. The CDR3 is 16 residues long. The germline gives CDR1 MNHNY, CDR2 SVGAGI (reference sequence). The CDR3: CASSYSRDRGREKLFF. Here the CDR3 DNA reads TGTGCCAGCAGTTACTCCAGGGACAGGGGGCGAGAAAAACTGTTTTTT.

The chain is built from TRBV15 and TRBJ2-5; TRBD1 matches at 7 bases. Trimming cost V 0 bases and J 4 bases; bases outside gene matches: 5. CDR1 and CDR2 (germline): LNHNV, YYDKDF (reference sequence). This CDR3 has 15 amino acids. This CDR3 reads CATSREIAGGETQYF. CDR3 sequence (DNA): TGTGCCACCAGCAGAGAAATCGCAGGGGGAGAGACCCAGTACTTC.

This sequence joins TRBV3-1 (or the pseudogene TRBV3-2) and TRBJ1-6; 7 bases align to TRBD1. The CDR3 extends over 14 amino acids. Germline CDR1 is LGHDT and CDR2 is YNNKEL (reference sequence). The trim removed 5 bases at V and 6 bases at J, leaving 4 bases unmatched. The CDR3 sequence: CASSARDSNSPLHF. CDR3 sequence (DNA): TGTGCCAGCAGCGCTCGGGACAGTAATTCACCCCTCCACTTT.